This TCR beta chain is from a study of beta chain features in type 1 diabetes. Reverse transcription of all isolated RNA meant that expressed TCRB transcripts were sequenced. Using immunoSEQ multiplex PCR, the repertoire was profiled, and TCRdb retains in-frame clones only, with some absent. In the table there are 120,000 to 150,000 clones, 40% to 55% of which are singletons. This TCR was sampled from a man in his late teens or twenties in good health. The material sequenced was Tregs from blood.

This CDR3 is CASSRQGDSGNTIYF. CDR3 bases: TGTGCCAGCAGCCGACAGGGCGACTCTGGAAACACCATATATTTT. This rearrangement joins TRBV6-5 to TRBJ1-3; 7 bases agree with TRBD1. Unmatched junction bases numbered 5, after V lost 6 bases and J lost 0 bases. The CDR3 has 15 amino acids. Germline CDR1 is MNHEY and CDR2 is SVGAGI.